The rows below give T cell receptor beta chains drawn from one sample of a study of neurological immune-mediated disorders. Each CDR3 protein gets one entry after TCRdb re-called the 5' RACE reads with MiXCR. Here the sample spans tens of thousands of distinct CDR3 sequences, roughly 5% being singletons. The sequenced sample was PBMCs. The receptor set was obtained from a man younger than 35 with multiple sclerosis. CDR3s include the opening cysteine and the closing phenylalanine or tryptophan. Fields, in order: CDR3 length, J gene, D gene, V gene, clone size, CDR3 DNA, CDR3 protein. The D gene is left open where the match is weak. The size field is filled for only some rows; it gives once, few, many or a size class.

>13|TRBJ1-1|NA|TRBV7-9|few
TGTGCCAGCAGCCTCCGGGAGGGGACTGAAGCTTTCTTT
CASSLREGTEAFF
>14|TRBJ2-7|TRBD2|TRBV7-7|many
TGTGCTAGCAGCTTGGGCGGGAGATCGAACGAGCAGTACTTC
CASSLGGRSNEQYF
>14|TRBJ2-4|NA|TRBV6-2/TRBV6-3|many
TGTGCCAGCACCTGGGGGACGGGACAAAACATTCAGTACTTC
CASTWGTGQNIQYF
>15|TRBJ2-2|TRBD2|TRBV20-1|many
TGCAGTGCTCTACTACCGGGACTAGCGACCGGGGAGCTGTTTTTT
CSALLPGLATGELFF
>15|TRBJ2-4|TRBD1|TRBV15|many
TGTGCCACCAGCATCCCTGGGACAGGGCAAAACATTCAGTACTTC
CATSIPGTGQNIQYF
>18|TRBJ2-3|NA|TRBV24-1|many
TGTGCCACCAGTGATTTGACTGGGACGACCTCTAGCACAGATACGCAGTATTTT
CATSDLTGTTSSTDTQYF
>14|TRBJ1-1|NA|TRBV5-1|many
TGCGCCAGCAGCTTGCAGGACGTGAACACTGAAGCTTTCTTT
CASSLQDVNTEAFF
>17|TRBJ2-7|TRBD1|TRBV20-1|many
TGCAGTGCTAGAGATTGGCCCCGGGACAGGGGGATCCACGAGCAGTACTTC
CSARDWPRDRGIHEQYF
>14|TRBJ1-5|NA|TRBV6-6|many
TGTGCCAGCGCTTACGGAGAAATCAATCAGCCCCAGAATTTT
CASAYGEINQPQNF
>13|TRBJ1-2|NA|TRBV5-1|many
TGCGCCAGCAGCTTAAGGACCGCCCATGGCTACACCTTC
CASSLRTAHGYTF
>14|TRBJ2-7|TRBD2|TRBV20-1|many
TGCAGTGCGGGATCCGGGACTAGCAAATACGAGCAGTACTTC
CSAGSGTSKYEQYF
>15|TRBJ2-6|NA|TRBV5-5|many
TGTGCCAGCAGCCTACTGGTGTCTGGGGCCAACGTCCTGACTTTC
CASSLLVSGANVLTF
>14|TRBJ2-3|NA|TRBV7-6|many
TGTGCCAGCAGCTTGGGGACACCCACAGATACGCAGTATTTT
CASSLGTPTDTQYF
>14|TRBJ2-3|TRBD2|TRBV9|many
TGTGCCAGCAGCGGGGGACTAGCTACAGATACGCAGTATTTT
CASSGGLATDTQYF
>14|TRBJ1-6|NA|TRBV2|many
TGTGCCAGCAGTGGGACGCGTAATAATTCACCCCTCCACTTT
CASSGTRNNSPLHF
>13|TRBJ1-5|NA|TRBV15|many
TGTGCCACCAGCATACTTAGCAATCAGCCCCAGAATTTT
CATSILSNQPQNF
>13|TRBJ2-4|TRBD1|TRBV7-3|many
TGTGCCAGCAGCTTGGGACAGGGAAACATTCAGTACTTC
CASSLGQGNIQYF
>14|TRBJ2-6|NA|TRBV29-1|many
TGCAGCGTCGGAAGGGATACTGGGGCCAACGTCCTGACTTTC
CSVGRDTGANVLTF
>14|TRBJ2-3|NA|TRBV10-3|many
TGTGCCTCCCGAACCCCCAAAAGCACAGATACGCAGTATTTT
CASRTPKSTDTQYF
>13|TRBJ2-7|TRBD1|TRBV29-1|many
TGCAGCGCCCAACCGACAGGGAACTACGAGCAGTACTTC
CSAQPTGNYEQYF
>13|TRBJ2-7|NA|TRBV5-6|many
TGTGCCAGCAGCTTGCTAGCAGCCTACGAGCAGTACTTC
CASSLLAAYEQYF
>12|TRBJ2-5|NA|TRBV15|many
TGTGCCACCAGCAAACACCAAGAGACCCAGTACTTC
CATSKHQETQYF
>13|TRBJ2-5|NA|TRBV5-1|many
TGCGCCAGCAGCTTGTTTTTGGGAGAGACCCAGTACTTC
CASSLFLGETQYF
>11|TRBJ2-7|NA|TRBV10-3|medium-sized
TGTGCCATCAGCCAGGTAAACGAGCAGTACTTC
CAISQVNEQYF
>16|TRBJ2-3|NA|TRBV11-2|many
TGTGCCAGCAGCTTAGAGTTCGGGCGGGGGCTCGATACGCAGTATTTT
CASSLEFGRGLDTQYF
>12|TRBJ1-1|TRBD1|TRBV18|many
TGTGCCAGCTCAAGACAGGGCACTGAAGCTTTCTTT
CASSRQGTEAFF
>11|TRBJ2-7|NA|TRBV6-6|many
TGTGCCAGCAGGATCAGGGACGAGCAGTACTTC
CASRIRDEQYF
>14|TRBJ2-7|NA|TRBV2|many
TGTGCCAGCAGGCCTCACGAGTCCGCCTACGAGCAGTACTTC
CASRPHESAYEQYF
>16|TRBJ2-7|TRBD1|TRBV5-1|few
TGCGCCAGCAGCTGGGATGGGACAGCCAGTTCCTACGAGCAGTACTTC
CASSWDGTASSYEQYF
>15|TRBJ2-1|TRBD1|TRBV5-1|NA
TGCGCCAGCAGCTTGACAGGGGGAAAACACAATGAGCAGTTCTTC
CASSLTGGKHNEQFF
>14|TRBJ2-5|TRBD2|TRBV7-8|many
TGTGCCAGCAGCCGGGGGGGGATTGGTGAGACCCAGTACTTC
CASSRGGIGETQYF
>12|TRBJ2-1|NA|TRBV20-1|many
TGCAGTGCTAGAGGCGCTGAAAATGAGCAGTTCTTC
CSARGAENEQFF